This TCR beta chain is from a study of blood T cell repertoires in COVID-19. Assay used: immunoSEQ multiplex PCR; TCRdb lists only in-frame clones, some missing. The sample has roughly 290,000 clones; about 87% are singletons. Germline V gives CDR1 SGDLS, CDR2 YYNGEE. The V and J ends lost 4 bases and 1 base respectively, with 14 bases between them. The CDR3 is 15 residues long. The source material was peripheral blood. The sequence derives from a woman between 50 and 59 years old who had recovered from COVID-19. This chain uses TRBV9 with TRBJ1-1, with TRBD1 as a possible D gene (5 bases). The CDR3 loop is CASSTPTAGNTEAFF. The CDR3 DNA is TGTGCCAGCAGCACACCGACAGCAGGGAACACTGAAGCTTTCTTT.